This T cell receptor (beta chain) was identified during a study of PD-L1 blockade in urothelial cancer. Overall study context: When patients started atezolizumab around 2014, it was given at 1,200 mg intravenously every 3 weeks. Patients with male sex and bladder-origin urothelial cancer accounted for about 85% of the 29 enrolled. Overall study results and limits: More expansion of tumor-associated blood clones, seen at 3 weeks, marked durable-benefit patients. Pretreatment peripheral blood TCR clonality that fell below the median predicted better survival among the patients studied.

Germline-derived CDR1 and CDR2 are MNHEY and SVGAGI. V lost 6 bases, J lost 5 bases, and 13 bases lay in between. This CDR3 has 13 residues. The protocol was immunoSEQ multiplex PCR, while the TCRdb copy is restricted to in-frame clones and leaves out a portion. In the table there are over 65,000 clones, around 80% of which are singletons. This clone was picked up a small number of times. Its antigen is not known. The chain is built from TRBV6-5 and TRBJ1-2, with a tentative D call TRBD1 (5 bases). The receptor was derived from a man between 65 and 79 years old with urothelial cancer. Sequenced here: PBMCs, sampled around atezolizumab (anti-PD-L1) treatment. The DNA of the CDR3 is TGTGCCAGCAGGGGGGACGGACTATATGGCTACACCTTC. Translating it yields CASRGDGLYGYTF.